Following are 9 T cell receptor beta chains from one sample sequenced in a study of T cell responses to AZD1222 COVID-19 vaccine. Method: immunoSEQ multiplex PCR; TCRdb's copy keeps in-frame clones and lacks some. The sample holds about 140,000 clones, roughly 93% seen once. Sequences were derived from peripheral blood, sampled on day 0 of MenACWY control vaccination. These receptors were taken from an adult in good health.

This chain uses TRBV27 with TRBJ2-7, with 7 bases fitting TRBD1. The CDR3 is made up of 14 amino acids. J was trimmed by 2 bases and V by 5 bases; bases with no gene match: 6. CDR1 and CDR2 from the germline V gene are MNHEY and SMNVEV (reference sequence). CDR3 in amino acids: CASSPRDSPYEQYF. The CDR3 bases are TGTGCCAGCAGTCCCCGGGACAGCCCCTACGAGCAGTACTTC.

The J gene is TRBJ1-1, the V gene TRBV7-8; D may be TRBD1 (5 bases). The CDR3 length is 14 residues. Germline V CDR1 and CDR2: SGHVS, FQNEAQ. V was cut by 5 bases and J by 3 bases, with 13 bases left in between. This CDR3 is CASSRGGTDTEAFF. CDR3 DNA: TGTGCCAGCAGCCGGGGGGGTACCGACACTGAAGCTTTCTTT.

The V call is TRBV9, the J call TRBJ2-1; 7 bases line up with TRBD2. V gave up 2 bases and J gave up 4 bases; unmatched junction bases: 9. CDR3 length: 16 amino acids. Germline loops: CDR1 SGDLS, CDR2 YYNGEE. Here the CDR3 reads CASSVGDSGPYNEQFF. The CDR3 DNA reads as TGTGCCAGCAGCGTGGGGGATAGCGGGCCTTACAATGAGCAGTTCTTC.

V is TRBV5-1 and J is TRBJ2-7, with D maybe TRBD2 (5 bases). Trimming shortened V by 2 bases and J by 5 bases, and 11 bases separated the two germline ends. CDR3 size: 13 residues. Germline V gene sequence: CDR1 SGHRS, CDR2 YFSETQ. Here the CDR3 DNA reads TGCGCCAGCAGCTTCAGAGGGAGCCACGAGCAGTACTTC. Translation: CASSFRGSHEQYF.

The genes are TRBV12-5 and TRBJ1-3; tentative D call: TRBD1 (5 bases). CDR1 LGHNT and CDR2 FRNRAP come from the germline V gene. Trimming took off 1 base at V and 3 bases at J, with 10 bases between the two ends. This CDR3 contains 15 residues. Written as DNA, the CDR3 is TGTGCTAGTGGTTTGGGAAGGGGCTGTGGAAACACCATATATTTT. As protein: CASGLGRGCGNTIYF.

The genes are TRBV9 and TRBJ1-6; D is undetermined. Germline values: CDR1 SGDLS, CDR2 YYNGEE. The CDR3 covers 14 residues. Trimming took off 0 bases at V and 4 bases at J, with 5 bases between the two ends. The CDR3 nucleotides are TGTGCCAGCAGCGTAGAAGGGTATAATTCACCCCTCCACTTT. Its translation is CASSVEGYNSPLHF.

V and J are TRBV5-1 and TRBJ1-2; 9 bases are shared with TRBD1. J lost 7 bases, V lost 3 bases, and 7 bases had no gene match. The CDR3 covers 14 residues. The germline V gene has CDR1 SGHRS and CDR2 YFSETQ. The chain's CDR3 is CASSSGTGLGGYTF. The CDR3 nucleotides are TGCGCCAGCAGCTCTGGGACAGGGCTCGGTGGCTACACCTTC.

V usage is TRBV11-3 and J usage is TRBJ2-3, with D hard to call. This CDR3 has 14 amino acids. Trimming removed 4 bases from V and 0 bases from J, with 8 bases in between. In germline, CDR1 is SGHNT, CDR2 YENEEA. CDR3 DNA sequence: TGTGCCAGCAGCTCGACCGGGAGCACAGATACGCAGTATTTT. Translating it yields CASSSTGSTDTQYF.

The CDR3 DNA reads as TGCGCCAGCAGCCCCTGGGCGGTCTCTAATCAGCCCCAGCATTTT. Translating it yields CASSPWAVSNQPQHF. The gene calls are TRBV4-1 and TRBJ1-5; D gene ambiguous. CDR1 is MGHRA and CDR2 is YSYEKL in the germline V gene. The length of the CDR3 is 15 residues. The V and J ends lost 4 bases and 4 bases respectively, with 14 bases between them.